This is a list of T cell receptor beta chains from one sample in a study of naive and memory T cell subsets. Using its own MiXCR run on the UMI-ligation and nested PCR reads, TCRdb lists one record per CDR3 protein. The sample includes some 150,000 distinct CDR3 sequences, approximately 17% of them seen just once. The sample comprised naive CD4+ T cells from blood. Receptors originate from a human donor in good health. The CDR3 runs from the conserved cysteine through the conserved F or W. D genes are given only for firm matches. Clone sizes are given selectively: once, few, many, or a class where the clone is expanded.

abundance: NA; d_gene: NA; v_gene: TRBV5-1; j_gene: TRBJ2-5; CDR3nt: TGCGCCAGCAGCTTGGCGGCTAGCACCCAAGAGACCCAGTACTTC; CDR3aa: CASSLAASTQETQYF
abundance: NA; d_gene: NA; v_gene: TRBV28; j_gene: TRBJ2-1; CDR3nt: TGTGCCAGCAGTTTCAAGCCCAATGAGCAGTTCTTC; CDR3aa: CASSFKPNEQFF
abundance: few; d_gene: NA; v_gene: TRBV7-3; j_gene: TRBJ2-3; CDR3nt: TGTGCCAGCAGCTTAGGAGGGGCCGGAGATACGCAGTATTTT; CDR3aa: CASSLGGAGDTQYF
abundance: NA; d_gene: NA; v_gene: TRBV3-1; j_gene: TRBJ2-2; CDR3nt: TGTGCCAGCAGCCAAGCCCGGGCCGTCGGGGAGCTGTTTTTT; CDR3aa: CASSQARAVGELFF
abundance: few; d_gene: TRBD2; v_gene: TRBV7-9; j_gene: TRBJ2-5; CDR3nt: TGTGCCAGCAGCCCACTAGCGGGAGGAGGAGAGACCCAGTACTTC; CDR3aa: CASSPLAGGGETQYF
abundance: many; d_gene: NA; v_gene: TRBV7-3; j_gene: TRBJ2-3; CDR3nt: TGTGCCAGCAGCTTGGGTCAGGGAGGAGATACGCAGTATTTT; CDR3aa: CASSLGQGGDTQYF
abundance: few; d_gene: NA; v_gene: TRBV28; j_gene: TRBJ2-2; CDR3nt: TGTGCCAGCAGTTTATGGCAGTCTGCCGGGGAGCTGTTTTTT; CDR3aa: CASSLWQSAGELFF
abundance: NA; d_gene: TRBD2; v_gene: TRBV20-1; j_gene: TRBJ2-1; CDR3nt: TGCAGTGCTACGGGACTAGCCTCCTACAATGAGCAGTTCTTC; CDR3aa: CSATGLASYNEQFF
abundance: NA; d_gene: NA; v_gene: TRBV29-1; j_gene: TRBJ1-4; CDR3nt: TGCAGCGTTGAAGCGACCGGTCGGAGGGTGTTTTTT; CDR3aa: CSVEATGRRVFF
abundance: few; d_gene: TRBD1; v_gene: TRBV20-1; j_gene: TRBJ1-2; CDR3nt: TGCAGTGCTAGGCGAGACAGGGACTATGGCTACACCTTC; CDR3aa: CSARRDRDYGYTF
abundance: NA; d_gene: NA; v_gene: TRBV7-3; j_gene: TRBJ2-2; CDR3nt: TGTGCCAGCAGCCCATCAGGACCGTCGAACACCGGGGAGCTGTTTTTT; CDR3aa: CASSPSGPSNTGELFF
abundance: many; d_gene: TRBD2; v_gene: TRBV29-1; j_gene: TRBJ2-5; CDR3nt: TGCAGCGTCCAGACTAGCGGGAGAGGCGAGACCCAGTACTTC; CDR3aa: CSVQTSGRGETQYF
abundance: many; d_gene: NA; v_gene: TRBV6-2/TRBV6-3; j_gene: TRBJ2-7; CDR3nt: TGTGCCAGCAGCCAAAACTACGAGCAGTACTTC; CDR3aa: CASSQNYEQYF
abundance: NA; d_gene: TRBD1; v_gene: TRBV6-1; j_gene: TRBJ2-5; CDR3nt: TGTGCCAGCAGTAAGGACAGGTTACAAGAGACCCAGTACTTC; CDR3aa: CASSKDRLQETQYF
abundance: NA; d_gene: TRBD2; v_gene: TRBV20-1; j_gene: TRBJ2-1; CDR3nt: TGCAGTGCTAGCTGGTTTGCGGGACTAGCGGGAGGACCCTCCTACAATGAGCAGTTCTTC; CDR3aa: CSASWFAGLAGGPSYNEQFF
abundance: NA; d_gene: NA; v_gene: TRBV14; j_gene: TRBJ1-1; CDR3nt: TGTGCCAGCAGCTCCCAATTAGAGGCCTCTGAAGCTTTCTTT; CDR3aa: CASSSQLEASEAFF
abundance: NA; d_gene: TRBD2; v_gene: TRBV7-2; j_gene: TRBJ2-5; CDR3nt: TGTGCCAGCAGCTTTCCCGGACTAGCGGGATTCCAAGAGACCCAGTACTTC; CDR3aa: CASSFPGLAGFQETQYF
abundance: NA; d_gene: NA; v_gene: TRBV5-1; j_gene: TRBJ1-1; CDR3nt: TGCGCCAGCAGCTCCCTCGGGGGGGAGCACACTGAAGCTTTCTTT; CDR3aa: CASSSLGGEHTEAFF
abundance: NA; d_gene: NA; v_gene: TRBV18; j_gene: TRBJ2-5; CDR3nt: TGTGCCAGCTCACCACCCCAGCGGAGCCAAGAGACCCAGTACTTC; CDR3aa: CASSPPQRSQETQYF
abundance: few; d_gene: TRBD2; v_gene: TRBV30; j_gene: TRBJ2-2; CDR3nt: TGTGCCTGGAGTTCCGGGTGGGAGGGCCGAAAAGCCGGGGAGCTGTTTTTT; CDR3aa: CAWSSGWEGRKAGELFF
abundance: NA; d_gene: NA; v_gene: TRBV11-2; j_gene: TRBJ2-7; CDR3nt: TGTGCCAGCAGCAATTACAGGGAGCAGTACTTC; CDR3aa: CASSNYREQYF
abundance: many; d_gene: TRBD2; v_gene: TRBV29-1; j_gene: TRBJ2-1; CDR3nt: TGCAGCGCCGGGACTAGCGGAAATGAGCAGTTCTTC; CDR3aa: CSAGTSGNEQFF
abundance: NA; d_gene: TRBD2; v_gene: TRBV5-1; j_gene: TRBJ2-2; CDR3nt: TGCGCCAGCAGCCCGAGAGCGGGAAGGACCGGGGAGCTGTTTTTT; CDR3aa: CASSPRAGRTGELFF
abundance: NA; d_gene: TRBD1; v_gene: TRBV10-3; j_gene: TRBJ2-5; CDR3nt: TGTGCCATCAGTGACTACGACAGGGGGCTCGAGACCCAGTACTTC; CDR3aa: CAISDYDRGLETQYF
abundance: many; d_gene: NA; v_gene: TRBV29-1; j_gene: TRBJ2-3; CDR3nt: TGCAGCGTCGCGACAGGGACTAGCACAGATACGCAGTATTTT; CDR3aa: CSVATGTSTDTQYF
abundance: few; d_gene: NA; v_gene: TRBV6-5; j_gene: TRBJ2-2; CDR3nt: TGTGCCAGCAGTACCTCAGGGGCGAACACCGGGGAGCTGTTTTTT; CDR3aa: CASSTSGANTGELFF
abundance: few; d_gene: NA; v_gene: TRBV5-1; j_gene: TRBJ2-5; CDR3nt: TGCGCCAGCAGCTTGGGGTTCGGGGAGACCCAGTACTTC; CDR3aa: CASSLGFGETQYF
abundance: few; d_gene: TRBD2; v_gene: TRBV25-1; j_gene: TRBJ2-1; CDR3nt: TGTGCCAGCAGTGATAGCCATGGGACTAGCGGGTACAATGAGCAGTTCTTC; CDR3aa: CASSDSHGTSGYNEQFF
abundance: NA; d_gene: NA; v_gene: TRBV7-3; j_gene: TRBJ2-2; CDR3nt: TGTGCCAGCAGCCGGGTCAGGCACGGGGAGCTGTTTTTT; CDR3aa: CASSRVRHGELFF
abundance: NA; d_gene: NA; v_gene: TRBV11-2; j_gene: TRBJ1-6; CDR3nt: TGTGCCAGCAGCTTAGACGGGACCTTCAGCTCCTATAATTCACCCCTCCACTTT; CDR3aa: CASSLDGTFSSYNSPLHF
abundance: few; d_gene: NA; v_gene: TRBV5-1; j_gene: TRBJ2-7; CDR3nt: TGCGCCAGCAGCTTGGGACAGCCGGGGGAGCAGTACTTC; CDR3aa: CASSLGQPGEQYF
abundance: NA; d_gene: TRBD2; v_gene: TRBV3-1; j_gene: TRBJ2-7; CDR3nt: TGTGCCAGCAGCTCTCAGGCGGGAGTCTACGAGCAGTACTTC; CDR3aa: CASSSQAGVYEQYF
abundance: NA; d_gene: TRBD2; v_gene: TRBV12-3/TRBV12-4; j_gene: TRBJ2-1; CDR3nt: TGTGCCAGCAGTTTTGAGAGCGGGAGAGGGAATGAGCAGTTCTTC; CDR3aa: CASSFESGRGNEQFF
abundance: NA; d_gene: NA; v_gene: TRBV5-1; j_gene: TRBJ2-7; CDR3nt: TGCGCCAGCAGCAAGGACAACTCCTACGAGCAGTACTTC; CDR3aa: CASSKDNSYEQYF
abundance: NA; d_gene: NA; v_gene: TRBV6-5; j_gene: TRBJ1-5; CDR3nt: TGTGCCAGCAGTTACCCGGGGCAGCCCCAGCATTTT; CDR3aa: CASSYPGQPQHF
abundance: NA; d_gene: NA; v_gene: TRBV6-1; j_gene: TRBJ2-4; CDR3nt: TGTGCCAGCAGTGTAGGGGAAAACATTCAGTACTTC; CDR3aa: CASSVGENIQYF
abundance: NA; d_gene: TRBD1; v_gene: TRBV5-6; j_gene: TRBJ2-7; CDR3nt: TGTGCCAGCAGCGGTATGGGACAGAGCTACGAGCAGTACTTC; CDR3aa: CASSGMGQSYEQYF
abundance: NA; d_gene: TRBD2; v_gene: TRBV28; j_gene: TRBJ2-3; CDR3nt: TGTGCCAGCAGTGAGATAGGACTAGGCGGCACAGATACGCAGTATTTT; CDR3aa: CASSEIGLGGTDTQYF
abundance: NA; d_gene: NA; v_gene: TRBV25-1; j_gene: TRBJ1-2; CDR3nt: TGTGCCAGCAGCGGGGGTGTCTATGGCTACACCTTC; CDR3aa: CASSGGVYGYTF
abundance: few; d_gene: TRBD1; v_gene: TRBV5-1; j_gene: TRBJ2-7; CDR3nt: TGCGCCAGCAGCCCGCGGCAGGGGGCCTACTACGAGCAGTACTTC; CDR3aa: CASSPRQGAYYEQYF
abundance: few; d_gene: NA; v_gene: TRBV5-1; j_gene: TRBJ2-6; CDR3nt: TGCGCCAGCAGCTTGACAGGGATGAGCTCTGGGGCCAACGTCCTGACTTTC; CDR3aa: CASSLTGMSSGANVLTF
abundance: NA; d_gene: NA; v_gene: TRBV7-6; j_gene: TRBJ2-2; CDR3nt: TGTGCCAGCAGCTTCACCGGGGAGCTGTTTTTT; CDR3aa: CASSFTGELFF
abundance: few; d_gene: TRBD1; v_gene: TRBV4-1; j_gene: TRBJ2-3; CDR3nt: TGCGCCAGCAGCCAAGATGGGACAGGGTACACAGATACGCAGTATTTT; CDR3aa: CASSQDGTGYTDTQYF
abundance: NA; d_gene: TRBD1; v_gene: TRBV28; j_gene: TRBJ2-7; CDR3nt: TGTGCCAGCAGGTCAAGTACAGGGGATCGCAGGAACGAGCAGTACTTC; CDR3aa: CASRSSTGDRRNEQYF
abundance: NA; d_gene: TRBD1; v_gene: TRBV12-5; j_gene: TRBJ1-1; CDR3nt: TGTGCTAGTGGTTTGGGACTAACAGGGGCTGAAGCTTTCTTT; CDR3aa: CASGLGLTGAEAFF
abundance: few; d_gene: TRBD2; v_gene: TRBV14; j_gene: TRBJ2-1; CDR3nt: TGTGCCAGCAGCCAAGTAGCGGGAGGCTACAATGAGCAGTTCTTC; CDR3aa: CASSQVAGGYNEQFF
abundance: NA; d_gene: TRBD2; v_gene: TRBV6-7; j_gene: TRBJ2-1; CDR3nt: TGTGCCAGCAGTTACTCCCGGCTAGCGGGAGTCCATGAGCAGTTCTTC; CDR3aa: CASSYSRLAGVHEQFF
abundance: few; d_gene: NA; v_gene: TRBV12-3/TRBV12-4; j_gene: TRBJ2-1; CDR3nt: TGTGCCAGCAGTTTATCCGGACACAATGAGCAGTTCTTC; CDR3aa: CASSLSGHNEQFF
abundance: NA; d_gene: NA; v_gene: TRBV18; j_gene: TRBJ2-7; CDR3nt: TGTGCCAGCTCACCACCGGCCAGTTACGAGCAGTACTTC; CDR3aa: CASSPPASYEQYF
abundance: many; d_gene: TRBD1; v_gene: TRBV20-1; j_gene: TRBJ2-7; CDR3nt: TGCAGTGTCTCCTCCCGGGACAGCTCCTACGAGCAGTACTTC; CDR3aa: CSVSSRDSSYEQYF
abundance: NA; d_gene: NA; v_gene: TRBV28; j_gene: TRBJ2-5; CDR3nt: TGTGCCAGCCTCGAACACGATGGCCAAGAGACCCAGTACTTC; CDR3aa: CASLEHDGQETQYF
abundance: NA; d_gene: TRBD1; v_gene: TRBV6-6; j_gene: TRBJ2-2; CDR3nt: TGTGCCAGCATGGGACAGGAGCTCACCGGGGAGCTGTTTTTT; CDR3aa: CASMGQELTGELFF
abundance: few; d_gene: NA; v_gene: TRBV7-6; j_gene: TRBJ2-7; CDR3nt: TGTGCCAGCAGCCGAAGGGCCTTCCACTACTACGAGCAGTACTTC; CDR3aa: CASSRRAFHYYEQYF